Sequencing of this T cell receptor beta chain was carried out in a study of cytotoxic CD8 clonotypes in ibrutinib-treated CLL. The CDR3 sequence is 15 residues long. Profiled with immunoSEQ multiplex PCR; TCRdb holds only in-frame clones, not every one. The profile shows approximately 150,000 clones, approximately 91% of them singletons. This receptor was identified in a human donor with chronic lymphocytic leukemia. This specimen was PBMCs, taken at disease progression, from a patient treated with ibrutinib. The V call is TRBV12-1, the J call TRBJ2-1; the DNA was not used to check the table's D call, TRBD2. TRBV12-1 is classified as a pseudogene. The CDR3 DNA is TGTGCCAGCAGCTTCGGCGGGAGCTCCTACAATGAGCAGTTCTTC. Protein: CASSFGGSSYNEQFF.